One and the same sample provided the 6 T cell receptor beta chains below, sequenced in a study of blood T cell repertoires in COVID-19. Sequenced by immunoSEQ multiplex PCR; TCRdb stores in-frame clones only, minus some. This table holds around 340,000 clones, more than 70% found once. The sample taken for sequencing was PBMCs or T cells enriched from blood (not recorded which). All receptors derive from a woman in her twenties or thirties who had been exposed to COVID-19.

About this clone itself: At one boundary the junction diverges from the germline segment, which might be a read error. This chain joins TRBV7-7 and TRBJ2-5; 8 bases map to TRBD1. The V gene's germline CDR1 is SSHAT and CDR2 FNYEAQ (reference sequence). This CDR3 is 17 amino acids long. The CDR3 protein is CASSLVDSGTGRETQYF. The CDR3, as DNA: TGTGCTAGCAGCTTAGTCGACTCCGGGACAGGCAGGGAGACCCAGTACTTC.

V is TRBV13 and J is TRBJ1-1; TRBD1 might be the D (6 bases). CDR1 is PRHDT and CDR2 is FYEKMQ in the germline V gene (reference sequence). V gave up 5 bases and J gave up 6 bases, with 10 bases separating them. The CDR3 has 12 residues. The CDR3 nucleotides are TGTGCCAGCAGCGGGAGGGGGGCTGAAGCTTTCTTT. This translates into CASSGRGAEAFF.

CDR3 residues: CASRLAGLQETQYF. The CDR3 DNA reads TGCGCCAGCAGGCTAGCGGGGCTCCAAGAGACCCAGTACTTC. This chain joins TRBV10-2 and TRBJ2-5, with 9 bases fitting TRBD2. With 6 bases clipped from V and 1 base from J, the junction kept 3 bases outside the gene matches. The germline gives CDR1 WSHSY, CDR2 SAAADI. There are 14 residues in the CDR3.

This clone was picked up one time. This chain uses TRBV19 with TRBJ2-7, with TRBD1 matching 9 bases. V was clipped by 6 bases and J by 2 bases; unmatched bases: 11. Germline V gene sequence: CDR1 LNHDA, CDR2 SQIVND (reference sequence). The CDR3 is made up of 16 amino acids. The CDR3 coding sequence is TGTGCCAGTAGCCCAGAGGACAGGGGATTCGCCTACGAGCAGTACTTC. It is translated as CASSPEDRGFAYEQYF.

The chain combines TRBV18 with TRBJ1-2; D perhaps matches TRBD1 (6 bases). Between the trimmed V and J ends, which lost 2 bases and 8 bases, there was a span of 30 bases. This CDR3 contains 19 residues. Germline V gene sequence: CDR1 KGHSH, CDR2 LQKENI. Here the CDR3 reads CASSPSVGVSGVATRGYTF. CDR3 sequence (DNA): TGTGCCAGCTCACCATCGGTCGGAGTCTCAGGGGTCGCGACCCGAGGCTACACCTTC.

In the case of this clone: In the same sample, other DNA sequences code for this CDR3. V gene TRBV18 combines with J gene TRBJ1-2; D is unresolved. V dropped 2 bases and J dropped 4 bases, with 14 bases sitting between them. Germline loops: CDR1 KGHSH, CDR2 LQKENI. This CDR3 spans 15 amino acids. The DNA for the CDR3 is TGTGCCAGCTCACCATTCTCGGGGTCCGGCTATGGCTACACCTTC. Its protein is CASSPFSGSGYGYTF.